These T cell receptor beta chains were read from a single sample in a study of T cell repertoires in cytomegalovirus infection. Their recognized antigens are unknown. From the reads, TCRdb called clonotypes with MiXCR, one entry per CDR3 protein. The repertoire holds roughly 220,000 distinct CDR3 sequences, with 35% to 40% as singletons. Sequenced material: CD8+ T cells from cultured PBMCs, taken from culture after CMV antigen stimulation. Every receptor here comes from a human donor in good health (CMV status not recorded). Some clones in this sample may be carry-over from other donors' samples. CDR3s include the opening cysteine and the closing phenylalanine or tryptophan. Each record gives: J gene, V gene, CDR3 protein.

J: TRBJ1-3
V: TRBV7-9
CDR3: CASSPQSSGNTIYF

J: TRBJ2-7
V: TRBV6-6
CDR3: CASRTGKHYEQYF

J: TRBJ2-7
V: TRBV7-3
CDR3: CASSATGGISEQYF

J: TRBJ1-2
V: TRBV12-3/TRBV12-4
CDR3: CASSLGRGTLHYGYTF

J: TRBJ1-2
V: TRBV7-3
CDR3: CASSLPEERGGYTF

J: TRBJ1-4
V: TRBV5-5
CDR3: CASSLEGANEKLFF

J: TRBJ1-2
V: TRBV24-1
CDR3: CATSDGVSGWPPFHGYTF

J: TRBJ2-1
V: TRBV11-2
CDR3: CASSETRFEQFF

J: TRBJ2-1
V: TRBV6-6
CDR3: CASSYSKSGGDNEQFF

J: TRBJ1-1
V: TRBV28
CDR3: CASSFPKEGEGNTEAFF

J: TRBJ2-5
V: TRBV20-1
CDR3: CSARDEGQVQETQYF

J: TRBJ1-5
V: TRBV6-6
CDR3: CASLQGPYSNQPQHF

J: TRBJ2-3
V: TRBV5-1
CDR3: CASSLFGGQADTQYF

J: TRBJ2-3
V: TRBV9
CDR3: CASSVAARVLDTQYF

J: TRBJ2-2
V: TRBV6-5
CDR3: CASSYAGGELFF

J: TRBJ2-2
V: TRBV24-1
CDR3: CATSDFESPGELFF

J: TRBJ2-1
V: TRBV7-3
CDR3: CASSLFGGPNEQFF

J: TRBJ2-7
V: TRBV7-6
CDR3: CASSLGQPYEQYF

J: TRBJ1-3
V: TRBV7-9
CDR3: CASSNRDRGGNTIYF

J: TRBJ1-4
V: TRBV4-1
CDR3: CARSQDRLGREKLFF

J: TRBJ2-1
V: TRBV6-2/TRBV6-3
CDR3: CASSYPSLAGVSYNEQFF

J: TRBJ1-2
V: TRBV7-8
CDR3: CASSLGQFGYTF

J: TRBJ2-5
V: TRBV7-9
CDR3: CASSLRRGETQYF

J: TRBJ1-1
V: TRBV5-4
CDR3: CASRREMNTEAFF

J: TRBJ1-1
V: TRBV7-8
CDR3: CTSRLTSRAEAFF

J: TRBJ2-7
V: TRBV11-2
CDR3: CASSLFIQAGSHDQYF